One and the same sample provided the 21 T cell receptor beta chains below, sequenced in a study of identical twins. TCRdb recomputed calls from the 5' RACE reads with MiXCR, one row per CDR3 protein. The sample includes about 200,000 distinct CDR3 sequences, around 6.8% of them seen just once. These records were also assigned to another study, of yellow fever vaccine responses in identical twins.

The sample taken for sequencing was memory (CD45RO+) T cells sorted from blood. The receptors here all came from a woman between 18 and 29 years old in good health.

This clonotype was detected only a few times. This chain links TRBV11-2 with TRBJ2-1; D is perhaps TRBD2 (6 bases). Germline V gene data show CDR1 as SGHAT and CDR2 as FQNNGV. Deletions cut 1 base from V and 4 bases from J, with 11 bases between. The CDR3 contains 15 residues. In DNA form, the CDR3 reads TGTGCCAGCAGCTTAGTGCAGGGACTTTACAATGAGCAGTTCTTC. This sequence encodes CASSLVQGLYNEQFF.

The chain couples TRBV2 to TRBJ2-2; D is unclear. V was clipped by 3 bases and J by 1 base, with 6 bases between them. Germline V gene sequence: CDR1 SNHLY, CDR2 FYNNEI. The CDR3 totals 14 residues. The CDR3 protein is CASSDDGNTGELFF. The CDR3 DNA reads TGTGCCAGCAGTGATGATGGGAACACCGGGGAGCTGTTTTTT.

This chain connects TRBV12-3 or TRBV12-4 to TRBJ1-5; 9 bases are shared with TRBD1. The CDR3 is 16 residues long. The V segment lost 6 bases and the J segment 2 bases; nucleotides outside the gene matches: 8. The CDR3 loop is CASSRPRDRGNQPQHF. CDR3 in DNA: TGTGCCAGCAGCCGACCCCGGGACAGGGGCAATCAGCCCCAGCATTTT.

V usage is TRBV4-2 and J usage is TRBJ2-3; a possible D gene is TRBD2 (6 bases). The CDR3 is 17 amino acids. Trimming removed 2 bases at V and 1 base at J, with 16 bases between. CDR1 is LGHNA and CDR2 is YNFKEQ in the germline V gene. CDR3 loop: CASSQPTSWTGTDTQYF. The CDR3 region has the DNA TGTGCCAGCAGCCAACCCACTAGCTGGACTGGCACAGATACGCAGTATTTT.

The chain combines TRBV14 with TRBJ1-6; 7 bases map to TRBD1. This CDR3 has 15 residues. Germline V CDR1 and CDR2: SGHDN, FVKESK. V lost 1 base to trimming and J lost 7 bases; unmatched junction nucleotides: 4. CDR3 loop: CASSQVQGWNSPLHF. The DNA for the CDR3 is TGTGCCAGCAGCCAAGTACAGGGGTGGAATTCACCCCTCCACTTT. Full variable domain (missing parts from reference TRBV14 and TRBJ1-6): EAGVTQFPSHSVIEKGQTVTLRCDPISGHDNLYWYRRVMGKEIKFLLHFVKESKQDESGMPNNRFLAERTGGTYSTLKVQPAELEDSGVYFCASSQVQGWNSPLHFGNGTRLTVT.

This clonotype was recorded a few times. The chain has TRBV5-1 and TRBJ1-4; TRBD1 agrees at 9 bases. With 0 bases clipped from V and 7 bases from J, the junction kept 7 bases outside the gene matches. Germline CDR1 SGHRS, CDR2 YFSETQ. The CDR3 length is 16 residues. CDR3 sequence (DNA): TGCGCCAGCAGCTTGGGGACAGGGGTATGGAGTGAAAAACTGTTTTTT. Translating it yields CASSLGTGVWSEKLFF. The full variable domain, its missing parts supplied by reference TRBV5-1 and TRBJ1-4, is KAGVTQTPRYLIKTRGQQVTLSCSPISGHRSVSWYQQTPGQGLQFLFEYFSETQRNKGNFPGRFSGRQFSNSRSEMNVSTLELGDSALYLCASSLGTGVWSEKLFFGSGTQLSVL.

This chain connects TRBV13 to TRBJ2-6; TRBD2 might be the D (5 bases). Trimming shortened V by 5 bases and J by 0 bases, and 17 bases separated the two germline ends. CDR1 and CDR2 (germline): PRHDT, FYEKMQ (reference sequence). The CDR3 totals 18 residues. The CDR3, as DNA: TGTGCCAGCAGCCCCCCCTCGGAGGACCCCTCTGGGGCCAACGTCCTGACTTTC. Translation: CASSPPSEDPSGANVLTF.

This clonotype was detected a few times. The chain links TRBV7-8 to TRBJ2-5, with TRBD2 identical over 7 bases. The CDR3 extends over 14 amino acids. J gave up 5 bases and V 4 bases, and 7 bases lay outside the gene matches. Per germline, CDR1 SGHVS and CDR2 FQNEAQ. The CDR3 coding sequence is TGTGCCAGCAGCTCGGGGGGAGTAGCTGAGACCCAGTACTTC. Its translation: CASSSGGVAETQYF.

The V call is TRBV29-1, the J call TRBJ2-5, with D perhaps TRBD1 (5 bases). Trimming shortened V by 7 bases and J by 5 bases, and 8 bases separated the two germline ends. The CDR3 length is 10 residues. Germline assignment: CDR1 SQVTM and CDR2 ANQGSEA. CDR3 bases: TGCAGCGCCAGGGTCGAGACCCAGTACTTC. Amino acids: CSARVETQYF.

This clonotype was recorded a few times. An end of the junction does not agree with germline; a read error may underlie this. V usage is TRBV6-6 and J usage is TRBJ2-7, with TRBD1 as a possible D gene (6 bases). This CDR3 has 11 amino acids. Germline V lookup: CDR1 MNHNY, CDR2 SVGAGI (reference sequence). Written as DNA, the CDR3 is TGTGCCAGCAGTTACTTGCAGGGGTTGAACTTC. This translates into CASSYLQGLNF.

Many counts were recorded for this clonotype. V gene TRBV20-1 combines with J gene TRBJ2-1, with D unclear. CDR3 length: 14 residues. Germline values: CDR1 DFQATT, CDR2 SNEGSKA (reference sequence). V was pared by 6 bases and J by 4 bases, with 16 bases between. This CDR3 reads CSALIGTTYNEQFF. The DNA of the CDR3 is TGCAGTGCCTTGATCGGCACGACTTACAATGAGCAGTTCTTC.

This clonotype was picked up many times. The chain couples TRBV29-1 to TRBJ2-7, with 9 bases that match TRBD1. The CDR3 has 13 residues. Per germline, CDR1 SQVTM and CDR2 ANQGSEA. The J segment lost 7 bases and the V segment lost 2 bases, leaving 6 bases of the junction unmatched. DNA of the CDR3: TGCAGCGTTGAACCGACAGGGGGAGGTGAGCAGTACTTC. Encoded protein: CSVEPTGGGEQYF.

This clonotype was found many times. V gene TRBV30 combines with J gene TRBJ1-3, with 7 bases aligning to TRBD1. The CDR3 runs 13 residues. Germline values: CDR1 GTSNPN, CDR2 SVGIG (reference sequence). V dropped 5 bases and J dropped 4; count of bases not matched to a gene: 5. The CDR3 DNA reads TGTGCCTGGGGCACGGGACAGGGAAACACCATATATTTT. Protein product: CAWGTGQGNTIYF. The complete variable domain, with remaining parts taken from reference TRBV30 and TRBJ1-3, reads SQTIHQWPATLVQPVGSPLSLECTVEGTSNPNLYWYRQAAGRGLQLLFYSVGIGQISSEVPQNLSASRPQDRQFILSSKKLLLSDSGFYLCAWGTGQGNTIYFGEGSWLTVV.

The sample holds a few counts of this clonotype. The V call is TRBV27, the J call TRBJ1-2; D remains ambiguous. This CDR3 has 11 residues. Deletions cut 4 bases from V and 6 bases from J, with 6 bases between. Germline-derived CDR1 and CDR2 are MNHEY and SMNVEV (reference sequence). The CDR3 loop reads CASSSADGYTF. CDR3 nucleotide sequence: TGTGCCAGCAGTTCGGCCGATGGCTACACCTTC.

This clonotype has more than one count but fewer than ten. V is TRBV7-9 and J is TRBJ2-3; 12 nucleotides line up with TRBD2. After removal of 10 bases from V and 4 bases from J, the junction contained 6 bases not matched to a gene. The CDR3 totals 14 residues. The germline V gene encodes CDR1 SEHNR and CDR2 FQNEAQ (reference sequence). The CDR3 nucleotides are TGTGCCACGAGACTAGCGGGGGCGGCAGATACGCAGTATTTT. Translating it yields CATRLAGAADTQYF.

J is TRBJ1-2 and V is TRBV30, with no clear D. V was pared by 1 base and J by 4 bases, with 10 bases between. CDR1 and CDR2 (germline): GTSNPN, SVGIG (reference sequence). This CDR3 has 13 residues. Here the CDR3 reads CAWSGSGSYGYTF. CDR3 bases: TGTGCCTGGAGTGGCTCCGGGAGCTATGGCTACACCTTC.

Ten or more counts support this clonotype. The chain recombines TRBV3-1 with TRBJ2-1; 11 bases line up with TRBD2. V was pared by 1 base and J by 6 bases, with 14 bases of the junction left unmatched. The CDR3 has 19 amino acids. Germline V lookup: CDR1 LGHDT, CDR2 YNNKEL (reference sequence). The CDR3 DNA reads TGTGCCAGCAGCCAAGTTTCTGGGGAACTAGCGGGAGTTCGCAATGAGCAGTTCTTC. Translating it yields CASSQVSGELAGVRNEQFF.

A few counts support this clonotype. This rearrangement joins TRBV7-9 to TRBJ2-3, with TRBD2 matching over 13 bases. The CDR3 extends over 15 amino acids. V was pared by 5 bases and J by 4 bases, with 3 bases of the junction left unmatched. Germline V gene lookup returns CDR1 SEHNR and CDR2 FQNEAQ (reference sequence). This chain's CDR3 is CASSRTSGGPDTQYF. In nucleotides, the CDR3 is TGTGCCAGCAGCCGGACTAGCGGGGGTCCAGATACGCAGTATTTT.

This clonotype occurred a few times. At one of its ends the junction is not consistent with the germline gene, which may arise from a read error. The chain carries TRBV3-1 and TRBJ2-1, with TRBD2 identical over 14 bases. Germline loops: CDR1 LGHDT, CDR2 YNNKEL (reference sequence). The CDR3 is 16 residues long. This chain's CDR3 is CASSPGLAGGYDEQFF. CDR3 sequence (DNA): TGTGCCAGCAGCCCCGGACTAGCGGGGGGCTACGATGAGCAGTTCTTC.

On this clonotype itself: This may arise from a read error, as a much more abundant clone is one base away. This chain links TRBV12-3 or TRBV12-4 with TRBJ2-7; possible D gene TRBD1, 6 bases. This CDR3 comprises 14 residues. Between the trimmed V and J ends, which lost 5 bases and 2 bases, there was a span of 13 bases. The CDR3 nucleotides are TGTGCCAGCAGTGCACAGGGTTTCACCTACGAGCAGTACTTC. It yields the protein CASSAQGFTYEQYF.

V usage is TRBV11-2 and J usage is TRBJ2-4, with D perhaps matching TRBD1 or TRBD2 (5 bases each). V lost 5 bases and J lost 0, with 8 bases in between. The CDR3 length is 14 residues. Germline-derived CDR1 and CDR2 are SGHAT and FQNNGV. The chain's CDR3 is CASSTGLAKNIQYF. CDR3 DNA: TGTGCCAGCAGCACAGGACTAGCCAAAAACATTCAGTACTTC.